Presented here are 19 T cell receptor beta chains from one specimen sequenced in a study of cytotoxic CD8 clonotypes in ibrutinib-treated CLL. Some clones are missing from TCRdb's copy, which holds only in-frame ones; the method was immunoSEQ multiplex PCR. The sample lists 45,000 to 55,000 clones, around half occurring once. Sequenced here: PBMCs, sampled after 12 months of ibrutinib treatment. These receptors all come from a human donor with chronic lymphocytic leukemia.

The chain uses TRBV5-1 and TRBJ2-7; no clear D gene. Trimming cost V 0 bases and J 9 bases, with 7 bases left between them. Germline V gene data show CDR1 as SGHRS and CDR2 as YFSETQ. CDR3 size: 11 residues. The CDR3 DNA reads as TGCGCCAGCAGCTTGGAGGCCTCGCAGTACTTC. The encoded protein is CASSLEASQYF.

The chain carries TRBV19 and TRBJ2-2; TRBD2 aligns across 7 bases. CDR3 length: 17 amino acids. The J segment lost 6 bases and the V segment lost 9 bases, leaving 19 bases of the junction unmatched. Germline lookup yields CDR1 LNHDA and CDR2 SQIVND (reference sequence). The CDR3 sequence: CASTRRQAGVLAGELFF. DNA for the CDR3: TGTGCCAGCACCCGGAGGCAGGCGGGAGTTTTAGCCGGGGAGCTGTTTTTT.

The chain's CDR3 is CASSRRQGATNEKLFF. The DNA of the CDR3 is TGTGCCAGTAGCCGCCGACAGGGAGCAACTAATGAAAAACTGTTTTTT. The V call is TRBV19, the J call TRBJ1-4, with TRBD1 matching 7 bases. Unmatched junction bases numbered 7, after V lost 6 bases and J lost 0 bases. CDR1 and CDR2 (germline): LNHDA, SQIVND (reference sequence). This CDR3 has 16 residues.

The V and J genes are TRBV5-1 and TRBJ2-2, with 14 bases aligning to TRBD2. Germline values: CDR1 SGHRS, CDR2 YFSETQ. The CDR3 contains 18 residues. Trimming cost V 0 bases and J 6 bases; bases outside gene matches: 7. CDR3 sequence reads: CASSLASGLAGGSGELFF. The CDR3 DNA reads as TGCGCCAGCAGCTTGGCCTCCGGACTAGCGGGAGGTTCCGGGGAGCTGTTTTTT.

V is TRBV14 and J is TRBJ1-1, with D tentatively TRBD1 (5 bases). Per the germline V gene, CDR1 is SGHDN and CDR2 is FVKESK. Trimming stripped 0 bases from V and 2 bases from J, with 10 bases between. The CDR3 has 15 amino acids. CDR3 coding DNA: TGTGCCAGCAGCCAAGATCGGAGGGGCAACACTGAAGCTTTCTTT. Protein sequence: CASSQDRRGNTEAFF. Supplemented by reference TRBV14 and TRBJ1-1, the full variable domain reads EAGVTQFPSHSVIEKGQTVTLRCDPISGHDNLYWYRRVMGKEIKFLLHFVKESKQDESGMPNNRFLAERTGGTYSTLKVQPAELEDSGVYFCASSQDRRGNTEAFFGQGTRLTVV.

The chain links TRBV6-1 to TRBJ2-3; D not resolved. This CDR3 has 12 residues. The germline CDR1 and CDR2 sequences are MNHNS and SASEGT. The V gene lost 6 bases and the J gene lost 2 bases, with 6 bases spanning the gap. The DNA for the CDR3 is TGTGCCAGCAGAACATACACAGATACGCAGTATTTT. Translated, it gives CASRTYTDTQYF.

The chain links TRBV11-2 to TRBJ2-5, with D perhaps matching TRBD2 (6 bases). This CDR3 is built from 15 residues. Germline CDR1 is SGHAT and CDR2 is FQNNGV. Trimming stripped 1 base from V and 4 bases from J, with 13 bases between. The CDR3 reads CASSLVVKGGETQYF. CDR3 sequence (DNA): TGTGCCAGCAGCTTAGTGGTTAAGGGAGGAGAGACCCAGTACTTC. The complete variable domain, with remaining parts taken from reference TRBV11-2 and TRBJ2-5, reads EAGVAQSPRYKIIEKRQSVAFWCNPISGHATLYWYQQILGQGPKLLIQFQNNGVVDDSQLPKDRFSAERLKGVDSTLKIQPAKLEDSAVYLCASSLVVKGGETQYFGPGTRLLVL.

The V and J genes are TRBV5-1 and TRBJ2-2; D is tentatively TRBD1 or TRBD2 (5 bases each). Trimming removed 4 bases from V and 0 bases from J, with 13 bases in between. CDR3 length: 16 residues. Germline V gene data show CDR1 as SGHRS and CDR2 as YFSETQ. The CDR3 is CASSPSGGSNTGELFF. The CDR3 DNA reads TGCGCCAGCAGCCCTTCTGGGGGATCGAACACCGGGGAGCTGTTTTTT.

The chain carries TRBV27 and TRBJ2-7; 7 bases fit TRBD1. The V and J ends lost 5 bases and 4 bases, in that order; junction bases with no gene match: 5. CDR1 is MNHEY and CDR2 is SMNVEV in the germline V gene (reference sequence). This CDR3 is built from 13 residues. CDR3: CASSRGGIYEQYF. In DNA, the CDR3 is TGTGCCAGCAGTAGAGGGGGCATATACGAGCAGTACTTC.

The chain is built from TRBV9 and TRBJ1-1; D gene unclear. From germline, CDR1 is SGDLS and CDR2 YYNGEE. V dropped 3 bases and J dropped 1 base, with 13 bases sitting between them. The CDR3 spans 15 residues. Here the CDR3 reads CASSGGGNSNTEAFF. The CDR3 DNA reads TGTGCCAGCAGCGGGGGAGGGAACTCGAACACTGAAGCTTTCTTT.

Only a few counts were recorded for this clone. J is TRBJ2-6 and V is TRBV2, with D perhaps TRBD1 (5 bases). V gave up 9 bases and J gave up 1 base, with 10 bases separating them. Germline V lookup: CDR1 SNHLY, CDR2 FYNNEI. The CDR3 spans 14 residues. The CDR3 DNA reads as TGTGCCAGTAAACAGGAGTCTGGGGCCAACGTCCTGACTTTC. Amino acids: CASKQESGANVLTF.

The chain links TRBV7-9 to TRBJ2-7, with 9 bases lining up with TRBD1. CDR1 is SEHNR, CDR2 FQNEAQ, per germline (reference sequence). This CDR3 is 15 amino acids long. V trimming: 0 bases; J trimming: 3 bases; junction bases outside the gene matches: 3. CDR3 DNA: TGTGCCAGCAGCTTAGCTGGGACAGGGAACTACGAGCAGTACTTC. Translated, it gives CASSLAGTGNYEQYF. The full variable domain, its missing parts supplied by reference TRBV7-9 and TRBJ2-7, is DTGVSQNPRHKITKRGQNVTFRCDPISEHNRLYWYRQTLGQGPEFLTYFQNEAQLEKSRLLSDRFSAERPKGSFSTLEIQRTEQGDSAMYLCASSLAGTGNYEQYFGPGTRLTVT.

The CDR3 DNA reads as TGCAGCCAAGAATTAGGACCCTATAATTCACCCCTCCACTTT. This translates into CSQELGPYNSPLHF. The chain recombines TRBV29-1 with TRBJ1-6; D is uncertain. Trimming took 8 bases from V and 2 from J, leaving 13 bases between them. Germline CDR1 SQVTM, CDR2 ANQGSEA. The CDR3 runs 14 residues. Filled out from reference TRBV29-1 and TRBJ1-6, the complete variable domain reads SAVISQKPSRDICQRGTSLTIQCQVDSQVTMMFWYRQQPGQSLTLIATANQGSEATYESGFVIDKFPISRPNLTFSTLTVSNMSPEDSSIYLCSQELGPYNSPLHFGNGTRLTVT.

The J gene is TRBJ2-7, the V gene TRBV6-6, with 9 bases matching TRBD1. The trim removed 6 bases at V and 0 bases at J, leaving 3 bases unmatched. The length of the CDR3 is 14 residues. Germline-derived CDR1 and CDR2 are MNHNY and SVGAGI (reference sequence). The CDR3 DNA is TGTGCCAGCAGGACACAGGGGGCCTCCTACGAGCAGTACTTC. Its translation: CASRTQGASYEQYF.

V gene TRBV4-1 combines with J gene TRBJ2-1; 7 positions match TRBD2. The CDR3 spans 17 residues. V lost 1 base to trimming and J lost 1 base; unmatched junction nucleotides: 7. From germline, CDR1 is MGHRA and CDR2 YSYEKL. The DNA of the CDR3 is TGCGCCAGCAGCCAAGTCGAAACTAGCGTATCCTACAATGAGCAGTTCTTC. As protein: CASSQVETSVSYNEQFF.

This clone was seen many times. The DNA of the CDR3 is TGTGCCAGCAGTAAGGACAGGGGTGAGACCCAGTACTTC. This sequence encodes CASSKDRGETQYF. The V call is TRBV2, the J call TRBJ2-5, with TRBD1 matching 9 bases. The V gene end was trimmed by 5 bases and the J gene end by 5 bases; junction bases not matched to a gene: 3. This CDR3 region has 13 residues. Germline V CDR1 and CDR2: SNHLY, FYNNEI.

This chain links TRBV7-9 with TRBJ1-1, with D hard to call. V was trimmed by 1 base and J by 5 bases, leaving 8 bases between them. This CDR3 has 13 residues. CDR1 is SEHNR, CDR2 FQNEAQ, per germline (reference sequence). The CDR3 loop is CASSLVGWTEAFF. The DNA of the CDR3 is TGTGCCAGCAGCTTAGTGGGATGGACTGAAGCTTTCTTT.

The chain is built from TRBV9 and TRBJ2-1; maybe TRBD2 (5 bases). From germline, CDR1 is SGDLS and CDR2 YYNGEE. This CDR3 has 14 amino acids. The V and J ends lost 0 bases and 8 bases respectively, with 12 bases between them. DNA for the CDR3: TGTGCCAGCAGCGTAGCTTCGGGGTGGGATGAGCAGTTCTTC. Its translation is CASSVASGWDEQFF.

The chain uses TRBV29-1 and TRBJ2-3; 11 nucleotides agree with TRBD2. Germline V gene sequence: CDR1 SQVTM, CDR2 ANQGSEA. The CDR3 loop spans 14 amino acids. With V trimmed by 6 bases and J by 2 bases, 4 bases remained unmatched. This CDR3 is CSVLLAGDTDTQYF. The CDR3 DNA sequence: TGCAGCGTCTTACTAGCGGGGGACACAGATACGCAGTATTTT.